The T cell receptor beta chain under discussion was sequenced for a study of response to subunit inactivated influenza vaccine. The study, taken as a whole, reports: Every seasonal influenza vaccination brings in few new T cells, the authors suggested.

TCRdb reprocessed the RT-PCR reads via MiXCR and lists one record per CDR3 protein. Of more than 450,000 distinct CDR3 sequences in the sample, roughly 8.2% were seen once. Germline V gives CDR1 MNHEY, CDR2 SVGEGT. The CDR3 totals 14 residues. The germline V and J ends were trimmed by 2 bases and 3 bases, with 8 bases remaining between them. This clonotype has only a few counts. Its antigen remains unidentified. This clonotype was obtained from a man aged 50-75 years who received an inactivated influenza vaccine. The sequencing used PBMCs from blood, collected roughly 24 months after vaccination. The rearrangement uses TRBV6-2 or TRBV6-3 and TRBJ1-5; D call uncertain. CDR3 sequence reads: CASSYEGSNQPQHF. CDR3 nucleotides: TGTGCCAGCAGTTACGAGGGTTCCAATCAGCCCCAGCATTTT.